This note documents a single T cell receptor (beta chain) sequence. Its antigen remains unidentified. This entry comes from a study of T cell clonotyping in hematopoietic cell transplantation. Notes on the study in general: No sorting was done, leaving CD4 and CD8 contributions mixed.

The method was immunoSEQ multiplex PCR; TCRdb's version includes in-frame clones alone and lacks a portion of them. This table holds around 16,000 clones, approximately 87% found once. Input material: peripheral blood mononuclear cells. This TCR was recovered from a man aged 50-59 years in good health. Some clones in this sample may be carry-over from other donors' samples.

Here the CDR3 DNA reads TGTGCCAGCAGCTCTAGTACAGATACGCAGTATTTT. Translated: CASSSSTDTQYF. The J gene is TRBJ2-3, the V gene TRBV7-9, with D unresolved. Germline CDR1 is SEHNR and CDR2 is FQNEAQ (reference sequence). V was pared by 4 bases and J by 3 bases, with 5 bases between. The CDR3 loop spans 12 amino acids.